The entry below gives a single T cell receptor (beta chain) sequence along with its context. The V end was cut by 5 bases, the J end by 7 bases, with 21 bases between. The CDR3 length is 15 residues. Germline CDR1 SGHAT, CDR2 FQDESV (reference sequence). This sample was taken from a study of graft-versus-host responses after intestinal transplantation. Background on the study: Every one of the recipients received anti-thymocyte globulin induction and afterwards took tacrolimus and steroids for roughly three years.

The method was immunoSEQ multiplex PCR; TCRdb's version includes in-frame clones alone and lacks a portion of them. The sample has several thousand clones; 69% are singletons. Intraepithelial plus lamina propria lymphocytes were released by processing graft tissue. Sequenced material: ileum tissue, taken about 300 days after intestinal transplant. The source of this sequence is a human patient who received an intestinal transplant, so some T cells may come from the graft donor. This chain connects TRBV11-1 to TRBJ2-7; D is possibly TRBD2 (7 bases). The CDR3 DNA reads TGTGCCAGCAGCCCCGAGCGGGACACGACAATGGAGCAGTACTTC. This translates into CASSPERDTTMEQYF.